This TCR beta chain emerged from a study of T cell responses to AZD1222 COVID-19 vaccine. Notes on the study in general: Repertoires were sampled only after the peak T cell response. White British donors predominated, females outnumbered males, and clonal diversity was possibly underestimated.

A remark on this clone: Its antigen is as yet unknown.

From germline, CDR1 is MDHEN and CDR2 SYDVKM. Trimming left V 5 bases short and J 6 bases short, with 7 bases between. The length of the CDR3 is 11 residues. TCRdb's table, derived via immunoSEQ multiplex PCR, lists solely in-frame clones and lacks some. The repertoire has roughly 120,000 clones, about nine tenths of them found once; the top ten carry 14%. This receptor was identified in an adult in good health. The J gene is TRBJ1-1, the V gene TRBV28; a possible D gene is TRBD1 (5 bases). This specimen consisted of peripheral blood, obtained on day 0 of AZD1222 vaccination. The CDR3 loop reads CASSGGAEAFF. Here the CDR3 DNA reads TGTGCCAGCAGTGGAGGGGCTGAAGCTTTCTTT.